Shown below are 22 T cell receptor beta chains from a single sample sequenced in a study of T cells in Graves' hyperthyroidism and ophthalmopathy. TCR beta CDR3 regions were amplified from RNA transcripts. When the TCR CDR3 underwent first-round RT-PCR, the HTBI primer set was used. TCRdb recomputed calls from the multiplex PCR reads with MiXCR, one row per CDR3 protein. Seen here are a few hundred thousand distinct CDR3 sequences, about a sixth observed once, and the top ten hold more than 3%. The sequenced sample was blood. These receptors all come from a woman aged 35 to 49 with Graves' ophthalmopathy.

This clonotype was observed a few times. This chain connects TRBV4-1 to TRBJ2-7; tentative D call: TRBD1 (6 bases). The CDR3 is 15 amino acids. CDR1 is MGHRA, CDR2 YSYEKL, per germline. Trimming shortened V by 6 bases and J by 1 base, and 16 bases separated the two germline ends. The CDR3 here is CASSQGIWGSYEQYF. In nucleotides, the CDR3 is TGCGCCAGCAGTCAGGGGATTTGGGGATCCTACGAGCAGTACTTC.

This clonotype was picked up many times. A much larger clone differs by one base, so this may be a read error. The chain combines TRBV7-9 with TRBJ1-1; D is unclear. The CDR3 sequence is 13 residues long. V lost 3 bases to trimming and J lost 1 base, with 6 bases between them. CDR1 is SEHNR, CDR2 FQNEAQ, per germline (reference sequence). The CDR3 loop is CASSFHENTEAFF. CDR3 sequence (DNA): TGTGCCAGCAGCTTTCATGAGAACACTGAAGCTTTCTTT.

This clonotype occurred a few times. The chain is built from TRBV4-2 and TRBJ1-1; possibly TRBD1 for D (5 bases). Trimming removed 3 bases from V and 13 bases from J, with 21 bases in between. The germline gives CDR1 LGHNA, CDR2 YNFKEQ. CDR3 length equals 14 residues. The CDR3 nucleotides read TGTGCCAGCAGCCATTCAGCCACCGGGGCCAACCATTTCTTT. Translated, it gives CASSHSATGANHFF.

The chain employs TRBV9 and TRBJ1-4; D is unresolved. Germline V lookup: CDR1 SGDLS, CDR2 YYNGEE. This CDR3 has 16 amino acids. Trimming took 0 bases from V and 8 from J, leaving 17 bases between them. The DNA of the CDR3 is TGTGCCAGCAGCGTAGCTACGAGGCAGAGGGCGGAAAAACTGTTTTTT. It yields the protein CASSVATRQRAEKLFF.

This clonotype turned up a few times. The chain joins TRBV20-1 to TRBJ1-5, with D possibly TRBD1 on 6 matching bases. Germline CDR1 DFQATT, CDR2 SNEGSKA (reference sequence). V shed 6 bases and J shed 5 bases, with 23 bases lying between them. The CDR3 is 16 amino acids. The CDR3 spells CSALKGIGGLYQPQHF. CDR3 nucleotide sequence: TGCAGTGCACTGAAGGGGATCGGGGGCCTGTATCAGCCCCAGCATTTT.

This clonotype was observed many times. J is TRBJ2-5 and V is TRBV28; 8 bases are a match to TRBD2. The junction had 6 bases not matched to a gene; V was cut back by 5 bases and J by 1 base. This CDR3 has 15 residues. CDR1 is MDHEN and CDR2 is SYDVKM in the germline V gene. The CDR3 bases are TGTGCCAGCAGTCGCCAGACTAGCGCCCAAGAGACCCAGTACTTC. It specifies CASSRQTSAQETQYF.

In its sample, this clonotype was seen many times. This chain connects TRBV12-3 or TRBV12-4 to TRBJ2-3; 8 bases are a match to TRBD2. This CDR3 is 15 amino acids long. V gave up 0 bases and J gave up 6 bases; unmatched junction bases: 5. The CDR3 region has the DNA TGTGCCAGCAGTTTAGCGCAGGCGGGAGGTGATACGCAGTATTTT. Translating it yields CASSLAQAGGDTQYF.

The genes are TRBV29-1 and TRBJ2-7, with 12 bases identical to TRBD2. The CDR3 has 14 amino acids. The germline gives CDR1 SQVTM, CDR2 ANQGSEA. Unmatched junction bases numbered 5, after V lost 4 bases and J lost 4 bases. The CDR3 nucleotides read TGCAGCGTTGGAGGACTAGCGGGATCATACGAGCAGTACTTC. It specifies CSVGGLAGSYEQYF.

This clonotype was recorded many times. The rearrangement joins TRBV7-3 to TRBJ2-3; possible D gene TRBD2, 6 bases. V lost 5 bases, J lost 2 bases, and 11 bases lay in between. The CDR3 has 14 amino acids. From germline, CDR1 is SGHTA and CDR2 FQGTGA. The CDR3 spells CASSPAGFTDTQYF. CDR3 nucleotides: TGTGCCAGCAGCCCGGCGGGGTTCACAGATACGCAGTATTTT.

This clonotype occurred a few times. The rearrangement joins TRBV18 to TRBJ2-7; TRBD1 aligns across 9 bases. The CDR3 extends over 17 amino acids. J gave up 1 base and V 5 bases, and 12 bases lay outside the gene matches. Germline CDR1 KGHSH, CDR2 LQKENI. The CDR3, as DNA: TGTGCCAGCTCAAACTCCCTGACAGGGGGACGATCCTACGAGCAGTACTTC. Translation: CASSNSLTGGRSYEQYF.

This clonotype was seen just once. Being one base from a much bigger clone, this may be a read error. The chain joins TRBV10-3 to TRBJ2-1; possibly TRBD1 for D (5 bases). The CDR3 extends over 13 amino acids. Germline V CDR1 and CDR2: ENHRY, SYGVKD. The DNA for the CDR3 is TGTGCCATCGGTGAGGACAACTACAATGAGCAGTTCTTC. This gives the protein CAIGEDNYNEQFF.

This clonotype was seen many times. This sequence joins TRBV28 and TRBJ2-5; 12 nucleotides agree with TRBD1. V shed 8 bases, J shed 4 bases, and the junction held 5 bases outside the gene matches. The germline V gene encodes CDR1 MDHEN and CDR2 SYDVKM. This CDR3 is 14 amino acids long. In nucleotides, the CDR3 is TGTGCCAGCTGGGACAGGGGGCAGGGAGAGACCCAGTACTTC. It translates to CASWDRGQGETQYF. Supplemented by reference TRBV28 and TRBJ2-5, the full variable domain reads DVKVTQSSRYLVKRTGEKVFLECVQDMDHENMFWYRQDPGLGLRLIYFSYDVKMKEKGDIPEGYSVSREKKERFSLILESASTNQTSMYLCASWDRGQGETQYFGPGTRLLVL.

This clonotype was recorded at least ten times. This chain connects TRBV12-3 or TRBV12-4 to TRBJ2-5; 13 positions match TRBD2. V was pared by 4 bases and J by 5 bases, with 1 base of the junction left unmatched. The CDR3 spans 14 residues. CDR3 sequence reads: CASSWTSGGETQYF. The DNA of the CDR3 is TGTGCCAGCAGTTGGACTAGCGGGGGTGAGACCCAGTACTTC.

This clonotype was found many times. V usage is TRBV20-1 and J usage is TRBJ2-7; TRBD2 agrees at 11 bases. Trimming took 2 bases from V and 4 from J; bases not matched to a gene: 4. The CDR3 is made up of 14 amino acids. Germline V gene sequence: CDR1 DFQATT, CDR2 SNEGSKA (reference sequence). CDR3 sequence: CSARRLAGGYEQYF. The CDR3 DNA reads as TGCAGTGCTAGAAGGCTAGCGGGAGGATACGAGCAGTACTTC.

This chain joins TRBV18 and TRBJ1-1; possibly TRBD1 for D (5 bases). Trimming removed 6 bases from V and 4 bases from J, with 18 bases in between. CDR3 length: 15 amino acids. Germline CDR1 KGHSH, CDR2 LQKENI. The CDR3 spells CASSRSGGGSTEAFF. CDR3 in DNA: TGTGCCAGCTCCAGGTCCGGGGGGGGAAGCACTGAAGCTTTCTTT.

This rearrangement joins TRBV14 to TRBJ2-3; TRBD2 matches 10 bases. The CDR3 extends over 20 amino acids. Germline trimming cut 0 bases from V and 6 bases from J; bases unmatched to any gene: 18. CDR1 and CDR2 from the germline V gene are SGHDN and FVKESK. The DNA of the CDR3 is TGTGCCAGCAGCCAAGACGGAGGGCTCCGTCCTAGCGGGAGACGGGATACGCAGTATTTT. Translating it yields CASSQDGGLRPSGRRDTQYF.

This clonotype showed up just a few times. The genes are TRBV10-3 and TRBJ2-5; 10 bases are shared with TRBD2. J lost 5 bases, V lost 2 bases, and 5 bases had no gene match. CDR3 length equals 15 residues. Germline V CDR1 and CDR2: ENHRY, SYGVKD. CDR3 amino acids: CAISEGTSVTETQYF. The CDR3 region has the DNA TGTGCCATCAGTGAGGGGACTAGCGTTACGGAGACCCAGTACTTC.

This clonotype was observed a handful of times. The chain is built from TRBV11-3 and TRBJ1-4; the match to TRBD1 covers 9 bases. The V and J ends lost 6 bases and 8 bases, in that order; junction bases with no gene match: 13. CDR3 size: 16 residues. In germline, CDR1 is SGHNT, CDR2 YENEEA. DNA for the CDR3: TGTGCCAGCAGACTCCCGGGGACAGGGTGTCGAGAAAAACTGTTTTTT. Protein: CASRLPGTGCREKLFF.

The table lists this clonotype with a few counts. Possible read error: a much larger clone is one base away. This sequence joins TRBV12-3 or TRBV12-4 and TRBJ2-3; D unclear. This CDR3 has 11 residues. Trimming took 7 bases from V and 6 from J, leaving 8 bases between them. CDR3 loop: CASTFRDTQYF. The CDR3 DNA follows: TGTGCCAGCACCTTCAGGGATACGCAGTATTTT.

This clonotype was observed at least ten times. The chain joins TRBV2 to TRBJ1-5; 7 bases fit TRBD1. CDR1 is SNHLY and CDR2 is FYNNEI in the germline V gene. Losses at the gene ends were 6 bases for V and 3 bases for J; bases not matched to a gene: 5. The length of the CDR3 is 14 residues. CDR3 amino acids: CASSRQGNNQPQHF. The CDR3 nucleotides are TGTGCCAGCAGCCGACAGGGTAACAATCAGCCCCAGCATTTT.

Ten or more counts support this clonotype. This chain uses TRBV29-1 with TRBJ1-1; 8 bases are a match to TRBD1. The germline gives CDR1 SQVTM, CDR2 ANQGSEA. J lost 4 bases, V lost 3 bases, and 4 bases had no gene match. The CDR3 consists of 13 residues. The CDR3 protein is CSVDDRGSTEAFF. CDR3 nucleotide sequence: TGCAGCGTTGATGACAGGGGAAGCACTGAAGCTTTCTTT. Variable domain in full (rest from reference TRBV29-1 and TRBJ1-1): SAVISQKPSRDICQRGTSLTIQCQVDSQVTMMFWYRQQPGQSLTLIATANQGSEATYESGFVIDKFPISRPNLTFSTLTVSNMSPEDSSIYLCSVDDRGSTEAFFGQGTRLTVV.

This clonotype was seen at least ten times. The V and J genes are TRBV25-1 and TRBJ2-2, with D perhaps TRBD2 (6 bases). The CDR3 is made up of 15 amino acids. Trimming removed 2 bases at V and 4 bases at J, with 11 bases between. Germline-derived CDR1 and CDR2 are MGHDK and SYGVNS. CDR3 DNA: TGTGCCAGCAGTGAAGGGGGGAGAACCACCGGGGAGCTGTTTTTT. Translating gives CASSEGGRTTGELFF.